The source of this TCR beta chain is a study of T cell responses to AZD1222 COVID-19 vaccine. The study's findings and limits: There were repertoire samples only from the period after the peak T cell response.

In germline, CDR1 is KGHSH, CDR2 LQKENI. V lost 3 bases and J lost 0, with 10 bases in between. The CDR3 runs to 15 residues. Clones were read by immunoSEQ multiplex PCR, and TCRdb kept only the in-frame ones, dropping some. The data show 190,000 or so clones, more than 75% seen once. Turning to this clone: Its antigen remains unidentified.

The sequencing here drew on peripheral blood, taken 28 days after the second AZD1222 dose. The source is an adult who received the AZD1222 COVID-19 vaccine. J is TRBJ2-3 and V is TRBV18; no firm D call. The CDR3 protein is CASSPSLGSTDTQYF. The CDR3, as DNA: TGTGCCAGCTCACCCTCTCTGGGGAGCACAGATACGCAGTATTTT.